The clone carrying this TCR beta chain was seen only a few times. Data came from immunoSEQ multiplex PCR; TCRdb stores just in-frame clones and leaves some out. The repertoire holds about 12,000 clones, with around 62% as singletons. This entry is derived from a study of chemoradiotherapy in HPV16-positive cancers. V trimming: 3 bases; J trimming: 7 bases; junction bases outside the gene matches: 4. In germline, CDR1 is SGDLS, CDR2 YYNGEE. The CDR3 runs to 12 residues. Over chemoradiotherapy, repertoires were sampled more than once. Sampling was done from a patient who underwent chemoradiotherapy. The chain is built from TRBV9 and TRBJ2-7; 7 positions agree with TRBD1. The origin of this receptor is a human donor with HPV-associated anogenital cancer. This chain's CDR3 is CASSGTGDEQYF. Written as DNA, the CDR3 is TGTGCCAGCAGCGGTACAGGGGATGAGCAGTACTTC.